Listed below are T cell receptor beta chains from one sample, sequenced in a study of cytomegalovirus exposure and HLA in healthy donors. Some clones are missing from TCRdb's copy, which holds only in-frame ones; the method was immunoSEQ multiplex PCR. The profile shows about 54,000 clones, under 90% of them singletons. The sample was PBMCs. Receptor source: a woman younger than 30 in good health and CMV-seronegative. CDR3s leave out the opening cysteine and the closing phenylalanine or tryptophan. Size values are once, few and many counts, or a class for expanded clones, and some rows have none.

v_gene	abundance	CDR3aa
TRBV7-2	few	ASSLGHRNYGYT
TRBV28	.	ASSPPAGHNGYT
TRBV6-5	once	ASSHHTSNSYEQY
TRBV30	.	AWSGLGTSGTYNEQF
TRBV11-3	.	ASSPREGGGEQY
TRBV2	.	ASSPRTSGGNNEQF
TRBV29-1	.	SVATAGRTDTQY
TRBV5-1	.	ASSFRLAGNTGELF
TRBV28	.	ASSNDPGGYGYT
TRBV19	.	ASSPPPGTSGVEQF